The present T cell receptor beta chain was sequenced within a study of CDR3 diversity in severe acne (dated by TCRdb to the late 2010s). V and J are trimmed by 8 bases and 6 bases, and the gene matches miss 9 bases of the junction. Spanning cysteine to phenylalanine, the CDR3 consists of 14 amino acids. Left in the record is the CDR3 DNA by itself, 42 bases read in frame from the first base. As encoded in the germline V gene, CDR1 is SQVTM while CDR2 is ANQGSEA. The library was obtained by PCR. TCRdb shows the sequencer as Illumina HiSeq 2000. The public reads were quality trimmed at Q25 with fastp and then assembled into clones with MiXCR by TCRdb, keeping productive beta chains. Identical CDR3 protein sequences are pooled into one entry, listed with their most common genes and DNA. This sample is represented by around 100,000 distinct CDR3 sequences; 51% of them were singletons. The ten largest clonotypes hold under 15% of the sample.

This clonotype was counted ten times or more. There is no known antigen for this receptor. The sample holds no much larger clone one base away, and base qualities are not on file. The sequence is built from TRBV29-1 and TRBJ2-2, and 10 junctional nucleotides match TRBD1. The sequence came from a male donor with acne. Sample: blood. The CDR3: CSSYDRGPSGELFF. The nucleotide sequence reads TGCAGCTCTTATGACAGGGGGCCTTCCGGGGAGCTGTTTTTT.